This T cell receptor beta chain was sequenced in a study of blood T cell repertoires in COVID-19. Study overall: PBMCs, B-cell-depleted T cells, or T cells provided the cDNA or gDNA that made up the material.

Germline trimming cut 3 bases from V and 3 bases from J; bases unmatched to any gene: 3. The CDR3 spans 13 residues. Germline V gene data show CDR1 as SQVTM and CDR2 as ANQGSEA. Authors' processing steps: By means of reference gene primer amplification, nucleated cell counts were estimated. Sequenced by immunoSEQ multiplex PCR; TCRdb stores in-frame clones only, minus some. The V and J calls and clone size come from that table; D and trimming were worked out from the DNA. The sample includes some 190,000 clones, 85% to 90% of them seen just once. The chain links TRBV29-1 to TRBJ2-3; 7 nucleotides match TRBD2. The source material was peripheral blood. This TCR was recovered from a man between 18 and 35 years old with active or convalescent COVID-19. CDR3 DNA sequence: TGCAGCGTTGAGGCTAGCGGAACAGATACGCAGTATTTT. This sequence encodes CSVEASGTDTQYF.